The 8 T cell receptor beta chains presented below share a single source sample, sequenced in a study of Ad26.COV2.S vaccination and SARS-CoV-2 variants. Treatment given: around 19 received Ad26.COV2.S at low or high dose, single or two shots; about five received placebo; per-sample allocation not given. Repertoires come from day 63 after the first vaccine or placebo injection. The protocol was immunoSEQ multiplex PCR, while the TCRdb copy is restricted to in-frame clones and leaves out a portion. This sample has 400,000 to 500,000 clones; roughly 87% occur once, and the top ten carry approximately 2.5%. This sample comprised peripheral blood, obtained in a trial of Ad26.COV2.S vaccine versus placebo. These receptors all stem from a person aged 18-65 years who received the Ad26.COV2.S COVID-19 vaccine or a placebo.

The rearrangement joins TRBV5-1 to TRBJ2-3; D possibly corresponds to TRBD1 (6 bases). CDR3 length: 15 residues. Trimming stripped 4 bases from V and 0 bases from J, with 12 bases between. Germline CDR1 reads SGHRS; CDR2 reads YFSETQ. CDR3 bases: TGCGCCAGCAGCCCGACAGGTCCTAGCACAGATACGCAGTATTTT. Translating gives CASSPTGPSTDTQYF. The full variable domain, its missing parts supplied by reference TRBV5-1 and TRBJ2-3, is KAGVTQTPRYLIKTRGQQVTLSCSPISGHRSVSWYQQTPGQGLQFLFEYFSETQRNKGNFPGRFSGRQFSNSRSEMNVSTLELGDSALYLCASSPTGPSTDTQYFGPGTRLTVL.

The rearrangement uses TRBV10-3 and TRBJ2-2; D not certain. Germline loops: CDR1 ENHRY, CDR2 SYGVKD. Trimming pared 3 bases from V and 4 bases from J, leaving 6 bases between. The CDR3 length is 13 residues. CDR3 loop: CAISDGFTGELFF. The CDR3 nucleotides read TGTGCCATCAGTGACGGATTCACCGGGGAGCTGTTTTTT.

This clone was seen a few times. Other nucleotide sequences in the sample specify the same CDR3. V and J are TRBV19 and TRBJ2-7; the D is unclear. Germline values: CDR1 LNHDA, CDR2 SQIVND (reference sequence). Trimming pared 2 bases from V and 0 bases from J, leaving 8 bases between. This CDR3 is 14 amino acids long. The CDR3 region has the DNA TGTGCCAGTAGTATACGGGCAGGCTCCTACGAGCAGTACTTC. This translates into CASSIRAGSYEQYF.

CDR3 DNA: TGTGCCACCACGGACAAGAGCACAGATACGCAGTATTTT. Translated: CATTDKSTDTQYF. V usage is TRBV24-1 and J usage is TRBJ2-3; D perhaps matches TRBD1 (5 bases). The CDR3 covers 13 residues. CDR1 is KGHDR and CDR2 is SFDVKD in the germline V gene. V lost 8 bases to trimming and J lost 0 bases, with 8 bases between them.

Here the CDR3 reads CASSFGQGLAYEQYF. CDR3 nucleotides: TGTGCCAGCAGTTTCGGCCAGGGCCTTGCCTACGAGCAGTACTTC. The gene calls are TRBV28 and TRBJ2-7, with a weak D call TRBD1 (5 bases). The CDR3 runs to 15 residues. Germline CDR1 MDHEN, CDR2 SYDVKM. The V and J ends lost 3 bases and 2 bases respectively, with 14 bases between them.

This rearrangement joins TRBV6-6 to TRBJ1-5; D gene ambiguous. CDR3 length equals 13 residues. Deletions cut 2 bases from V and 7 bases from J, with 9 bases between. Germline CDR1 and CDR2: MNHNY and SVGAGI (reference sequence). The DNA for the CDR3 is TGTGCCAGCAGTTACCCCCCGAGGCAGCCCCAGCATTTT. It encodes CASSYPPRQPQHF.

This clone was counted only a few times. The sample has other DNA sequences that encode this CDR3 too. The genes are TRBV7-6 and TRBJ2-3; D gene uncertain. Trimming removed 5 bases at V and 4 bases at J, with 4 bases between. This CDR3 has 11 amino acids. Germline CDR1 reads SGHVS; CDR2 reads FNYEAQ. The chain's CDR3 is CASSLADTQYF. The CDR3 bases are TGTGCCAGCAGCCTGGCAGATACGCAGTATTTT.

The chain links TRBV29-1 to TRBJ1-4, with 7 bases aligning to TRBD1. The germline V gene encodes CDR1 SQVTM and CDR2 ANQGSEA. The CDR3 sequence is 11 residues long. Trimming at V came to 6 bases and at J to 7 bases, leaving 2 bases not matched to a gene. This CDR3 is CSVGDSEKLFF. The CDR3 nucleotides read TGCAGCGTCGGGGACAGTGAAAAACTGTTTTTT.